A selection of T cell receptor beta chains follows, all from one sample in a study of blood T cell repertoires in COVID-19. The table came from immunoSEQ multiplex PCR; TCRdb's copy has only in-frame clones and leaves some out. The sample lists under 200,000 clones; less than 90% were seen once. The specimen sequenced was peripheral blood. Source of these receptors: a man aged 55 to 70 with acute or convalescent COVID-19. The CDR3 runs from the conserved cysteine through the conserved F or W. D genes are given only for firm matches. Some rows mark clone size as missing; the rest say once, few, many or name a class of expanded clone.

d_gene	abundance	v_gene	j_gene	CDR3nt	CDR3aa
.	.	TRBV7-3	TRBJ1-5	TGTGCCAGCAGCTTAAGGCGGGGTTTGCCCCAGCATTTT	CASSLRRGLPQHF
.	.	TRBV27	TRBJ1-2	TGTGCCAGCAGTTTAAGCAGGGGACTAGACTATGGCTACACCTTC	CASSLSRGLDYGYTF
TRBD1	once	TRBV6-5	TRBJ2-2	TGTGCCAGCAGGCCGACAGGGGCGAACACCGGGGAGCTGTTTTTT	CASRPTGANTGELFF
.	.	TRBV11-3	TRBJ1-6	TGTGCCAGCAGTTCAACGACAGGCCCTGGGGGACCCCTCCACTTT	CASSSTTGPGGPLHF
TRBD2	.	TRBV10-1	TRBJ2-3	TGCGCCAGCAGTGACCCGACTAGCGGGTCCACAGATACGCAGTATTTT	CASSDPTSGSTDTQYF
.	.	TRBV9	TRBJ2-1	TGTGCCAGCAGCCCGAGGGGTGACAGGTCCTTCAGTGAGCAGTTCTTC	CASSPRGDRSFSEQFF
TRBD2	.	TRBV28	TRBJ2-1	TGTGCCAGCAGTTTAATCGTGACTAGCGCCAATGAGCAGTTCTTC	CASSLIVTSANEQFF
.	.	TRBV27	TRBJ1-2	TGTGCCAGCAGTTTATCGGCAGGGTACTATGGCTACACCTTC	CASSLSAGYYGYTF
TRBD1	.	TRBV3-1/TRBV3-2	TRBJ1-1	TGTGCCAGCAACCACCGGGACAGGGGCGCTGAAGCTTTCTTT	CASNHRDRGAEAFF
TRBD2	.	TRBV18	TRBJ2-7	TGTGCCAGCTCACCTGGGACTAGCGGGACCTACGAGCAGTACTTC	CASSPGTSGTYEQYF
.	.	TRBV11-3	TRBJ2-3	TGTGCCAGCAGCCCCGATCCACTCACAGATACGCAGTATTTT	CASSPDPLTDTQYF
TRBD2	.	TRBV7-9	TRBJ2-2	TGTGCCAGCAGCTTAGGCGGGAGGAACACCGGGGAGCTGTTTTTT	CASSLGGRNTGELFF
.	.	TRBV4-1	TRBJ2-1	TGCGCCAGCAGCCAAGATCAATACAATGAGCAGTTCTTC	CASSQDQYNEQFF
TRBD1	.	TRBV5-6	TRBJ2-2	TGTGCCAGCAGCTTTTTCACAGGGGACACCGGGGAGCTGTTTTTT	CASSFFTGDTGELFF
TRBD2	once	TRBV9	TRBJ2-5	TGTGCCAGCAGCGCAGGGACTAGCGGGGGGGCCTGGGAGACCCAGTACTTC	CASSAGTSGGAWETQYF
TRBD1	.	TRBV5-1	TRBJ1-2	TGCGCCAGCAGCTCGGAGGGTACCGACAGGGGGGCGGGCTACACCTTC	CASSSEGTDRGAGYTF
.	.	TRBV6-2/TRBV6-3	TRBJ2-2	TGTGCCAGCAGCAGGAGCGGTACGAACACCGGGGAGCTGTTTTTT	CASSRSGTNTGELFF
TRBD1	.	TRBV24-1	TRBJ1-2	TGTGCCACCAGGGACAGGGGGAATGGCTACACCTTC	CATRDRGNGYTF
.	.	TRBV24-1	TRBJ2-5	TGTGCCACCAGTGATTTGGAGGAGACCCAGTACTTC	CATSDLEETQYF
TRBD1	once	TRBV11-2	TRBJ1-1	TGTGCCAGCAGCTTGGACAGGGGAGCTTTCTTT	CASSLDRGAFF
TRBD1	.	TRBV6-5	TRBJ2-3	TGTGCCAGCAGGGACAGGGGGCGCGCAGATACGCAGTATTTT	CASRDRGRADTQYF
TRBD2	.	TRBV10-3	TRBJ2-7	TGTGCCATCAGTGCCTTAGGGGGACTAGCGGGAGGCTCCTACGAGCAGTACTTC	CAISALGGLAGGSYEQYF
.	.	TRBV2	TRBJ1-2	TGTGCCAGCAGCGAGAACCCCGGGACAACCTATGGCTACACCTTC	CASSENPGTTYGYTF
TRBD1	.	TRBV30	TRBJ1-2	TGTGCCTGGAGTACGGACAGGGACCTCTATGGCTACACCTTC	CAWSTDRDLYGYTF
TRBD2	.	TRBV18	TRBJ2-2	TGTGCCAGCTCATCTGGGACTAGCGGGAGCCCGAGGACCGGGGAGCTGTTTTTT	CASSSGTSGSPRTGELFF
TRBD1	.	TRBV5-4	TRBJ2-2	TGTGCCAGCAGCTCGACTCCGGGACAGGGCCTCGCCGGGGAGCTGTTTTTT	CASSSTPGQGLAGELFF
TRBD1	.	TRBV9	TRBJ1-1	TGTGCCAGCAGCGTAGGCGGGACAGCTCGAGAAGCTTTCTTT	CASSVGGTAREAFF
.	.	TRBV6-6	TRBJ1-4	TGTGCCAGCAGTTTGACAGCCGCAACTAATGAAAAACTGTTTTTT	CASSLTAATNEKLFF
.	.	TRBV6-5	TRBJ1-1	TGTGCCAGCAGTCCCACAGGGATACTGAACACTGAAGCTTTCTTT	CASSPTGILNTEAFF
.	once	TRBV7-8	TRBJ1-1	TGTGCCAGCAGCTTAGAACGGGGTTGGGGCACTGAAGCTTTCTTT	CASSLERGWGTEAFF
.	.	TRBV5-5	TRBJ1-1	TGTGCCAGCAGCTTGGTCCAGGGTAACACTGAAGCTTTCTTT	CASSLVQGNTEAFF
.	.	TRBV6-2/TRBV6-3	TRBJ1-4	TGTGCCAGCAGTACCGGGGAGGCTGAAAAACTGTTTTTT	CASSTGEAEKLFF
.	.	TRBV5-1	TRBJ1-2	TGCGCCAGCAGCTTGTCCGGGGCTAACTATGGCTACACCTTC	CASSLSGANYGYTF
.	.	TRBV11-3	TRBJ2-7	TGTGCCAGCAGGACTACCCTGCCGGGCGAGCAGTACTTC	CASRTTLPGEQYF
TRBD1	.	TRBV7-2	TRBJ1-2	TGTGCCAGCAGCTTATCCCTGACAGGGGGCTATGGCTACACCTTC	CASSLSLTGGYGYTF
.	.	TRBV5-4	TRBJ2-5	TGTGCCAGCAGCTTGGACAGGGAAGAGACCCAGTACTTC	CASSLDREETQYF
TRBD1	few	TRBV24-1	TRBJ1-2	TGTGCCACCAGTGATCGGGACAGGGGGCCGCGTGGCTACACCTTC	CATSDRDRGPRGYTF
TRBD1	.	TRBV10-3	TRBJ1-1	TGTGCCATCAGGGACGGACAGGGAGGGGGGTACACTGAAGCTTTCTTT	CAIRDGQGGGYTEAFF
.	.	TRBV19	TRBJ1-2	TGTGCCAGTAGGCTTGTCCTTGGCGGAGGCTACACCTTC	CASRLVLGGGYTF
.	.	TRBV24-1	TRBJ2-5	TGTGCCACCAGTGACCCTCGGACAGACCAAGAGACCCAGTACTTC	CATSDPRTDQETQYF
TRBD1	.	TRBV5-1	TRBJ2-3	TGCGCCAGCAGCAAGGGACAGGGAAACACAGATACGCAGTATTTT	CASSKGQGNTDTQYF
.	.	TRBV24-1	TRBJ2-3	TGTGCCACCAGTTGGGGGGGGCCCAGCACAGATACGCAGTATTTT	CATSWGGPSTDTQYF
TRBD1	.	TRBV7-2	TRBJ1-2	TGTGCCAGCAGCGCTACCCGACAGGGAAGCTACACCTTC	CASSATRQGSYTF
TRBD1	.	TRBV24-1	TRBJ2-7	TGTGCCACCAGTGATTTAGCCAGGGGGCAAGGGGAGCAGTACTTC	CATSDLARGQGEQYF
TRBD1	.	TRBV5-4	TRBJ2-5	TGTGCCAGCAGCCCAAGACAGGGTGGCGACGAAGACCAGTACTTC	CASSPRQGGDEDQYF
.	.	TRBV7-2	TRBJ1-5	TGTGCCAGCAGCCCCCCGAAGGGGGAGAGCAATCAGCCCCAGCATTTT	CASSPPKGESNQPQHF
.	.	TRBV29-1	TRBJ1-1	TGCAGCGTTGAAGGGGGGCGGAACACTGAAGCTTTCTTT	CSVEGGRNTEAFF
.	.	TRBV12-3/TRBV12-4	TRBJ1-2	TGTGCCAGCAGTTTAAGAGGGATTGGCTACACCTTC	CASSLRGIGYTF
.	.	TRBV2	TRBJ1-2	TGTGCCAGCAGTGCATTACAGGGTCGTGGCTACACCTTC	CASSALQGRGYTF
.	.	TRBV18	TRBJ1-1	TGTGCCAGCTCGCAGACAGCGAACACTGAAGCTTTCTTT	CASSQTANTEAFF
TRBD1	.	TRBV7-3	TRBJ2-1	TGTGCCAGCAGGCCCCAGGGGGTCTCCTACAATGAGCAGTTCTTC	CASRPQGVSYNEQFF
TRBD1	.	TRBV10-3	TRBJ1-1	TGTGCCATCAGTGGGGGGGGGACAGGTAACACTGAAGCTTTCTTT	CAISGGGTGNTEAFF
TRBD1	.	TRBV24-1	TRBJ2-3	TGTGCCACCAGTGATTCATCAGACAGGGTGGAAGATACGCAGTATTTT	CATSDSSDRVEDTQYF
.	.	TRBV5-8	TRBJ1-5	TGTGCCAGCAGCTTTTCAGAATCCTCGGACAGTATCAATCAGCCCCAGCATTTT	CASSFSESSDSINQPQHF
.	.	TRBV5-1	TRBJ1-4	TGCGCCAGCAGCTTGGGCGGGTTAAAAGAAAAACTGTTTTTT	CASSLGGLKEKLFF